Listed here are 8 T cell receptor beta chains from one sample, sequenced in a study of neurological immune-mediated disorders. TCRdb re-called the 5' RACE reads with MiXCR, one entry per CDR3 protein. This table has tens of thousands of distinct CDR3 sequences, over 12% appearing once. Sequencing was carried out using PBMCs. The receptor source for this set is a man in his 70s in good health.

Many counts were recorded for this clonotype. This rearrangement joins TRBV5-1 to TRBJ2-3, with TRBD1 matching 10 bases. The CDR3 spans 15 residues. The J segment lost 7 bases and the V segment lost 0 bases, leaving 5 bases of the junction unmatched. CDR1 is SGHRS and CDR2 is YFSETQ in the germline V gene. The CDR3 loop reads CASSLEGQGLNTQYF. CDR3 bases: TGCGCCAGCAGCTTGGAGGGACAGGGGTTGAATACGCAGTATTTT.

This clonotype was counted between two and nine times. This sequence joins TRBV5-1 and TRBJ2-7, with 9 bases that match TRBD1. The J segment lost 3 bases and the V segment lost 3 bases, leaving 4 bases of the junction unmatched. CDR1 is SGHRS and CDR2 is YFSETQ in the germline V gene. The CDR3 sequence is 14 residues long. The CDR3 bases are TGCGCCAGCAGCTGGGACAGGGCTGACTACGAGCAGTACTTC. Its protein product is CASSWDRADYEQYF.

By frequency in the sample, this clonotype is medium-sized (0.01 to 0.1%). The rearrangement joins TRBV20-1 to TRBJ1-1; D is unclear. Germline lookup yields CDR1 DFQATT and CDR2 SNEGSKA (reference sequence). V lost 3 bases to trimming and J lost 0 bases, with 11 bases between them. The CDR3 loop spans 14 amino acids. CDR3: CSASTPGMNTEAFF. The CDR3 DNA follows: TGCAGTGCTAGTACGCCGGGGATGAACACTGAAGCTTTCTTT.

The chain links TRBV7-2 to TRBJ2-1, with 9 nucleotides matching TRBD2. J gave up 12 bases and V 5 bases, and 14 bases lay outside the gene matches. The CDR3 has 15 amino acids. The V gene's germline CDR1 is SGHTA and CDR2 FQGNSA. CDR3: CASSPGLAGARGQFF. For the CDR3, the DNA is TGTGCCAGCAGCCCGGGACTAGCAGGAGCCAGGGGGCAGTTCTTC.

This clonotype was seen ten or more times. V and J are TRBV6-2 or TRBV6-3 and TRBJ1-1, with a weak D call TRBD1 (6 bases). Germline CDR1 and CDR2: MNHEY and SVGEGT. The CDR3 spans 13 residues. V shed 2 bases and J shed 10 bases, with 14 bases lying between them. The CDR3 DNA is TGTGCCAGCAGTTACCCCGGGGGCGGAAGAGCTTTCTTT. It translates to CASSYPGGGRAFF.

The rearrangement links TRBV20-1 to TRBJ2-3; no firm D call. CDR1 is DFQATT, CDR2 SNEGSKA, per germline (reference sequence). There are 16 residues in the CDR3. V shed 6 bases and J shed 0 bases, with 19 bases lying between them. The CDR3 loop is CSAALRGAQSTDTQYF. The DNA for the CDR3 is TGCAGTGCCGCCCTTAGAGGAGCCCAAAGCACAGATACGCAGTATTTT.

This clonotype was counted at least ten times. The rearrangement joins TRBV6-5 to TRBJ1-1; TRBD1 matches at 7 bases. This CDR3 spans 15 amino acids. Germline CDR1 is MNHEY and CDR2 is SVGAGI. The junction had 7 bases not matched to a gene; V was cut back by 2 bases and J by 4 bases. In DNA, the CDR3 is TGTGCCAGCAGTTACCTCGCAGGGGGACGCACTGAAGCTTTCTTT. It specifies CASSYLAGGRTEAFF.

This clonotype was counted at least ten times. In DNA form, the CDR3 reads TGTGCCAGCAGCTTGGATTCCGGGCCCCAGCATTTT. Translating gives CASSLDSGPQHF. V is TRBV5-5 and J is TRBJ1-5; D gene unclear. The V end lost 0 bases, the J end lost 9 bases, and 7 bases lay between the germline ends. The CDR3 is 12 residues long. In germline, CDR1 is SGHKS, CDR2 YYEKEE (reference sequence).